This paragraph covers one TCR beta chain sequence. In the PCR, 60 Vbeta and 13 Jbeta primers were used. Repertoires were generated with immunoSEQ multiplex PCR, while TCRdb's copy carries only in-frame clones and drops some. The sample lists approximately 91,000 clones; about four fifths were seen once. The sample is drawn from a study of cytomegalovirus exposure and HLA in healthy donors. V was shortened by 0 bases and J by 1 base, with 12 bases between the two germline ends. The CDR3 contains 16 residues. Germline assignment: CDR1 SGHRS and CDR2 YFSETQ. The clonotype was recovered from a human donor in good health. The chain employs TRBV5-1 and TRBJ2-3, with a weak D call TRBD1 (6 bases). Sequencing was performed on PBMCs. DNA for the CDR3: TGCGCCAGCAGCTTGGTGGGGGCAACTCGCACAGATACGCAGTATTTT. This translates into CASSLVGATRTDTQYF.